These 30 T cell receptor beta chains originate from one sample sequenced in a study of OX40 agonist ivuxolimab in advanced cancers. The assay was immunoSEQ multiplex PCR, and TCRdb's table has in-frame clones only and misses some. The profile shows 20,000 to 25,000 clones, about nine tenths of them singletons. Sequences were derived from CD4+ or CD8+ T cells sorted from blood, sampled in a trial of the OX40 agonist ivuxolimab. Source of these receptors: an adult with an advanced solid tumor such as melanoma, head and neck, liver or kidney cancer.

This clone came up once. The V call is TRBV21-1, the J call TRBJ1-3; the table's D call, TRBD1, has no DNA check behind it. TRBV21-1 is designated a pseudogene. CDR3 size: 14 residues. The DNA for the CDR3 is TGTGCCAGCAGCAAAGATCCAACTGGAAACACCATATATTTT. Protein: CASSKDPTGNTIYF.

The chain carries TRBV29-1 and TRBJ2-3; TRBD2 agrees at 7 bases. This CDR3 contains 16 residues. The germline gives CDR1 SQVTM, CDR2 ANQGSEA. The trim removed 5 bases at V and 5 bases at J, leaving 16 bases unmatched. Written as DNA, the CDR3 is TGCAGCGTTTTTGTGCGTCCGAGCGGGGCCTTAGATACGCAGTATTTT. Encoded protein: CSVFVRPSGALDTQYF.

This chain connects TRBV5-4 to TRBJ2-3; 14 bases agree with TRBD2. J was trimmed by 5 bases and V by 4 bases; bases with no gene match: 9. Germline lookup yields CDR1 SGHNT and CDR2 YYREEE (reference sequence). CDR3 size: 17 residues. The CDR3 region has the DNA TGTGCCAGCAGCCTCCCGGGACTAGCGGGAGATAAAGATACGCAGTATTTT. Amino acids: CASSLPGLAGDKDTQYF. The whole variable domain, remainder taken from reference TRBV5-4 and TRBJ2-3, is ETGVTQSPTHLIKTRGQQVTLRCSSQSGHNTVSWYQQALGQGPQFIFQYYREEENGRGNFPPRFSGLQFPNYSSELNVNALELDDSALYLCASSLPGLAGDKDTQYFGPGTRLTVL.

This chain connects TRBV5-6 to TRBJ1-1; D is ambiguous. The CDR3 covers 13 residues. V dropped 4 bases and J dropped 4 bases, with 11 bases sitting between them. From germline, CDR1 is SGHDT and CDR2 YYEEEE. In DNA, the CDR3 is TGTGCCAGCAGCGACGGACTGGGCACTGAAGCTTTCTTT. The encoded protein is CASSDGLGTEAFF.

Note on this clone: One end of the junction does not line up with germline, which may come from a read error. V usage is TRBV4-2 and J usage is TRBJ2-3, with TRBD2 matching over 9 bases. Germline values: CDR1 LGHNA, CDR2 YNFKEQ. The CDR3 spans 16 residues. The CDR3 DNA reads as TGTGCCAGCAGCCAAGATGGGGCGGGAGGGCCAGAGACGCAGTATTTT. Translating gives CASSQDGAGGPETQYF.

The J gene is TRBJ2-1, the V gene TRBV10-3; no firm D call. CDR1 is ENHRY and CDR2 is SYGVKD in the germline V gene. Trimming cost V 11 bases and J 1 base, with 9 bases left between them. The CDR3 extends over 12 amino acids. The CDR3 nucleotides read TGTGCCGCTCTAGATTCCTACAATGAGCAGTTCTTC. Encoded protein: CAALDSYNEQFF.

The V gene is TRBV21-1, the J gene TRBJ2-3; TRBD1 is the table's D call, not checked against the DNA. TRBV21-1 is flagged as a pseudogene. The CDR3 totals 15 residues. CDR3 coding DNA: TGTGCCAGCAGCACTTCCGGGACAGGCACAGATACGCAGTATTTT. Its protein product is CASSTSGTGTDTQYF.

The CDR3 reads CASSLTAAYSYEQYF. CDR3 sequence (DNA): TGTGCCAGCAGCCTTACCGCCGCTTATTCCTACGAGCAGTACTTC. V usage is TRBV5-5 and J usage is TRBJ2-7, with D hard to call. CDR1 and CDR2 (germline): SGHKS, YYEKEE (reference sequence). The CDR3 loop spans 15 amino acids. Trimming pared 4 bases from V and 1 base from J, leaving 15 bases between.

The V and J genes are TRBV4-1 and TRBJ1-2; maybe TRBD1 (6 bases). CDR1 is MGHRA, CDR2 YSYEKL, per germline. The V gene lost 4 bases and the J gene lost 5 bases, with 11 bases spanning the gap. The CDR3 contains 13 residues. Here the CDR3 reads CASSLDRIYGYTF. CDR3 DNA: TGCGCCAGCAGCCTCGACAGGATTTATGGCTACACCTTC.

The rearrangement links TRBV5-8 to TRBJ1-1, with unresolved D. V was cut by 0 bases and J by 10 bases, with 10 bases left in between. The germline V gene encodes CDR1 SGHTS and CDR2 YDEGEE. The CDR3 loop spans 12 amino acids. The DNA for the CDR3 is TGTGCCAGCAGCTTGGCGGGGATGGGAGCTTTCTTT. This sequence encodes CASSLAGMGAFF.

The gene calls are TRBV11-3 and TRBJ2-1; D gene unclear. V was trimmed by 5 bases and J by 10 bases, leaving 12 bases between them. The CDR3 is 12 residues long. Germline V gene lookup returns CDR1 SGHNT and CDR2 YENEEA. CDR3 sequence reads: CASSEPFREQFF. The CDR3 DNA follows: TGTGCCAGCAGCGAGCCCTTTCGGGAGCAGTTCTTC.

This clone was recorded once. This chain uses TRBV28 with TRBJ2-7; D uncertain. Germline V lookup: CDR1 MDHEN, CDR2 SYDVKM. This CDR3 contains 15 residues. Trimming removed 2 bases at V and 0 bases at J, with 11 bases between. CDR3 region: CASSLLAAYSYEQYF. In DNA, the CDR3 is TGTGCCAGCAGTTTACTTGCAGCGTACTCCTACGAGCAGTACTTC. Complete variable domain (other parts from reference TRBV28 and TRBJ2-7): DVKVTQSSRYLVKRTGEKVFLECVQDMDHENMFWYRQDPGLGLRLIYFSYDVKMKEKGDIPEGYSVSREKKERFSLILESASTNQTSMYLCASSLLAAYSYEQYFGPGTRLTVT.

This clone showed up just once. This chain joins TRBV9 and TRBJ2-7; possibly TRBD1 or TRBD2 for D (6 bases each). Germline CDR1 reads SGDLS; CDR2 reads YYNGEE. Deletions cut 3 bases from V and 1 base from J, with 8 bases between. The CDR3 has 13 residues. The CDR3: CASSGGTSYEQYF. The CDR3 DNA sequence: TGTGCCAGCAGCGGCGGGACATCCTACGAGCAGTACTTC.

V and J are TRBV9 and TRBJ1-3; D is perhaps TRBD1 (5 bases). V lost 0 bases, J lost 4 bases, and 11 bases lay in between. CDR1 and CDR2 from the germline V gene are SGDLS and YYNGEE. The CDR3 runs 15 residues. CDR3: CASSVEGRHGNTIYF. DNA for the CDR3: TGTGCCAGCAGCGTAGAGGGACGGCACGGAAACACCATATATTTT.

In this sample, this clone turned up once. The chain uses TRBV27 and TRBJ1-1, with a weak D call TRBD1 (5 bases). Trimming pared 6 bases from V and 0 bases from J, leaving 17 bases between. CDR1 MNHEY and CDR2 SMNVEV come from the germline V gene (reference sequence). This CDR3 region has 16 residues. The CDR3 sequence: CASRTYTGMMNTEAFF. CDR3 in DNA: TGTGCCAGCAGAACTTACACAGGTATGATGAACACTGAAGCTTTCTTT.

This sequence joins TRBV6-6 and TRBJ2-2, with D unclear. V was shortened by 1 base and J by 5 bases, with 5 bases between the two germline ends. Looked up from germline, CDR1 is MNHNY and CDR2 is SVGAGI (reference sequence). The length of the CDR3 is 13 residues. CDR3 bases: TGTGCCAGCAGTTACTTAGGTACCGGGGAGCTGTTTTTT. This encodes CASSYLGTGELFF.

The chain employs TRBV7-9 and TRBJ2-5; D gene unclear. This CDR3 comprises 11 residues. Trimming took 5 bases from V and 3 from J, leaving 4 bases between them. Germline assignment: CDR1 SEHNR and CDR2 FQNEAQ (reference sequence). Here the CDR3 reads CASSPKETQYF. CDR3 bases: TGTGCCAGCAGCCCAAAAGAGACCCAGTACTTC.

The chain uses TRBV19 and TRBJ2-5; TRBD2 aligns across 13 bases. Germline V gives CDR1 LNHDA, CDR2 SQIVND (reference sequence). V lost 5 bases to trimming and J lost 3 bases; unmatched junction nucleotides: 9. CDR3 size: 17 residues. In DNA, the CDR3 is TGTGCCAGTAGTCTTCACTGGACTAGCGGGAGAGAAGAGACCCAGTACTTC. It is translated as CASSLHWTSGREETQYF.

In its sample, this clone was seen once. The V gene is TRBV7-8, the J gene TRBJ2-1; 11 bases line up with TRBD2. With V trimmed by 6 bases and J by 7 bases, 8 bases remained unmatched. The CDR3 has 15 residues. Germline loops: CDR1 SGHVS, CDR2 FQNEAQ. CDR3 nucleotides: TGTGCCAGCAGGCCACTAGCGGGAGACTGGAATGAGCAGTTCTTC. This codes for CASRPLAGDWNEQFF.

The V call is TRBV29-1, the J call TRBJ2-6; 9 bases are a match to TRBD1. Per the germline V gene, CDR1 is SQVTM and CDR2 is ANQGSEA. The CDR3 is made up of 17 amino acids. The junction had 4 bases not matched to a gene; V was cut back by 1 base and J by 0 bases. The CDR3 region has the DNA TGCAGCGTTGAAGGGACAGGGGACCTCTCTGGGGCCAACGTCCTGACTTTC. It encodes CSVEGTGDLSGANVLTF.

The chain has TRBV7-9 and TRBJ2-1, with D perhaps matching TRBD1 or TRBD2 (5 bases each). V shed 7 bases and J shed 7 bases, with 23 bases lying between them. The CDR3 is made up of 16 amino acids. Germline V gene lookup returns CDR1 SEHNR and CDR2 FQNEAQ (reference sequence). The DNA of the CDR3 is TGTGCCAGCATCTCTATTATCGTCGGGGCAGGGAATGAGCAGTTCTTC. The encoded protein is CASISIIVGAGNEQFF.

This chain links TRBV10-1 with TRBJ2-5; 12 bases agree with TRBD1. Germline CDR1 and CDR2: WNHNN and SYGVQD (reference sequence). The CDR3 extends over 15 amino acids. After removal of 2 bases from V and 11 bases from J, the junction contained 9 bases not matched to a gene. CDR3 DNA: TGCGCCAGCAGTGAGGGGGGACAGGGGGCGCGGGAGCAGTACTTC. This gives the protein CASSEGGQGAREQYF.

This clone was picked up a small number of times. This chain connects TRBV10-3 to TRBJ1-5; 9 nucleotides match TRBD1. From germline, CDR1 is ENHRY and CDR2 SYGVKD. The CDR3 has 15 amino acids. V lost 0 bases to trimming and J lost 5 bases; unmatched junction nucleotides: 2. CDR3 amino acids: CAISESTGGDQPQHF. In DNA form, the CDR3 reads TGTGCCATCAGTGAGTCGACAGGGGGGGATCAGCCCCAGCATTTT.

V and J are TRBV21-1 and TRBJ1-6; the table names TRBD1, a call not compared with the DNA. TRBV21-1 is labeled a pseudogene. The CDR3 spans 18 residues. This CDR3 reads CASSKGQGLFGRTSPLHF. Here the CDR3 DNA reads TGTGCCAGCAGCAAAGGTCAGGGCTTATTCGGTCGTACTTCACCCCTCCACTTT.

The chain combines TRBV5-1 with TRBJ2-7; weak D call: TRBD1 (6 bases). This CDR3 spans 14 amino acids. Trimming cost V 2 bases and J 0 bases, with 9 bases left between them. CDR1 and CDR2 (germline): SGHRS, YFSETQ. The CDR3 region is CASSFTGRSYEQYF. In nucleotides, the CDR3 is TGCGCCAGCAGCTTTACAGGGCGCTCCTACGAGCAGTACTTC.

Details on this clone: Other nucleotide sequences in the sample specify the same CDR3. V is TRBV29-1 and J is TRBJ2-6, with TRBD2 as a possible D gene (5 bases). Trimming removed 4 bases at V and 2 bases at J, with 6 bases between. Germline CDR1 reads SQVTM; CDR2 reads ANQGSEA. This CDR3 contains 13 residues. The CDR3 is CSVAGAGANVLTF. The CDR3 DNA follows: TGCAGCGTTGCCGGGGCTGGGGCCAACGTCCTGACTTTC.

V is TRBV6-4 and J is TRBJ2-1, with no clear D. Trimming removed 0 bases from V and 3 bases from J, with 3 bases in between. In germline, CDR1 is MRHNA, CDR2 SNTAGT. This CDR3 region has 13 residues. CDR3 nucleotides: TGTGCCAGCAGTGACTCTGGCTACAATGAGCAGTTCTTC. Translating it yields CASSDSGYNEQFF.

The chain carries TRBV6-5 and TRBJ2-1; TRBD2 agrees at 8 bases. The germline CDR1 and CDR2 sequences are MNHEY and SVGAGI. The CDR3 extends over 15 amino acids. With V trimmed by 7 bases and J by 4 bases, 9 bases remained unmatched. The CDR3 loop reads CASTPSGGMYNEQFF. CDR3 DNA sequence: TGTGCCAGCACCCCAAGCGGGGGAATGTACAATGAGCAGTTCTTC.

The chain carries TRBV6-5 and TRBJ2-1; 7 bases match TRBD2. Germline trimming cut 5 bases from V and 14 bases from J; bases unmatched to any gene: 12. The CDR3 totals 13 residues. Germline loops: CDR1 MNHEY, CDR2 SVGAGI. CDR3 sequence reads: CASSPPGLVPKFF. CDR3 DNA sequence: TGTGCCAGCAGTCCGCCCGGACTAGTACCGAAGTTCTTC.

This chain uses TRBV27 with TRBJ1-5; 7 bases map to TRBD1. The CDR3 extends over 17 amino acids. J lost 4 bases, V lost 2 bases, and 11 bases had no gene match. The V gene's germline CDR1 is MNHEY and CDR2 SMNVEV (reference sequence). The chain's CDR3 is CASSLLGETGRNQPQHF. CDR3 nucleotides: TGTGCCAGCAGTTTACTAGGCGAGACAGGGAGAAATCAGCCCCAGCATTTT.